This T cell receptor (beta chain) is drawn from a study of cytomegalovirus exposure and HLA in healthy donors. Regarding the study as a whole: One variant, a missense change in DCLRE1C, was linked in a later analysis to TCR beta V- and J-gene trimming.

Researchers ran the PCR with 60 Vbeta and 13 Jbeta primers. Profiling relied on immunoSEQ multiplex PCR, and the TCRdb table lists in-frame clones only, not all of them. The sample holds over 110,000 clones, approximately 80% seen once. Germline-derived CDR1 and CDR2 are MDHEN and SYDVKM. The V gene end was trimmed by 6 bases and the J gene end by 6 bases; junction bases not matched to a gene: 3. CDR3 length equals 14 residues. Worth noting for this clone: Its target is not known.

Healthy people donating bone marrow made up the donors. The TCR comes from a woman aged 45-65 years in good health and CMV-seropositive. The sample comprised PBMCs. This chain uses TRBV28 with TRBJ1-4, with 11 bases lining up with TRBD1. The CDR3 DNA is TGTGCCAGCAGCTGGACAGGGGGCTATGAAAAACTGTTTTTT. It translates to CASSWTGGYEKLFF.